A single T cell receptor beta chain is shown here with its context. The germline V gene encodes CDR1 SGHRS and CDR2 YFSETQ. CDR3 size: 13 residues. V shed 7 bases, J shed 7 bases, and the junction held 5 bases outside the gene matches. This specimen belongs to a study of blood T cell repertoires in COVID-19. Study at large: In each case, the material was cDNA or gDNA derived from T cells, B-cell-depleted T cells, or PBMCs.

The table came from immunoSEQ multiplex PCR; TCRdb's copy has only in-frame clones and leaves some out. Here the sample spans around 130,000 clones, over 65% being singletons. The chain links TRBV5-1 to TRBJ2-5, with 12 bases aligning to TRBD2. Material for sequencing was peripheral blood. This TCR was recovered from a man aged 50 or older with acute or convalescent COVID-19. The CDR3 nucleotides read TGCGCCAGCGCTAGCGGGGGGGCCGTGACCCAGTACTTC. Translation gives CASASGGAVTQYF.